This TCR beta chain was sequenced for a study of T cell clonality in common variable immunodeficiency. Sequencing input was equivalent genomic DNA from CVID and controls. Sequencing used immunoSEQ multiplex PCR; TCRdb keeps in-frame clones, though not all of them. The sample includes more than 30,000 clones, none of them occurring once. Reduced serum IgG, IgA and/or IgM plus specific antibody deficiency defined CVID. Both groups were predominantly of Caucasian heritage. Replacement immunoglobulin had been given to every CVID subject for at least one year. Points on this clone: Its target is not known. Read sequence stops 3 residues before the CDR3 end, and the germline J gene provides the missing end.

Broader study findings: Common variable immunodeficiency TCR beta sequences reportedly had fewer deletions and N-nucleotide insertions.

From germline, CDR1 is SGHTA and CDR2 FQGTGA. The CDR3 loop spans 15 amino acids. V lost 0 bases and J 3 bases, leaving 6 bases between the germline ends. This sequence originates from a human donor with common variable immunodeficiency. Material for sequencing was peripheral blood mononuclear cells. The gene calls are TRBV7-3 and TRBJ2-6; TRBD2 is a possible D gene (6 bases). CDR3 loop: CASSLTGLGANVLTF. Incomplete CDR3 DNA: TGTGCCAGCAGCTTAACGGGACTTGGGGCCAACGTC.